Listed below are T cell receptor beta chains from one sample, sequenced in a study of shared clonotypes between healthy human individuals. Clones were sequenced by immunoSEQ multiplex PCR, and TCRdb holds only the in-frame ones, with some missing. This sample has about 470,000 clones; roughly 83% occur once, and the top ten carry about 12%. Input material: PBMCs. These receptors originate from a woman in her thirties or forties in good health. Some clones in this sample may be carry-over from other donors' samples. Each CDR3 is given with its conserved first and last residue. Each record gives: V gene, clone size, J gene, D gene, CDR3 DNA, CDR3 protein. D genes are given only for firm matches. Clone size is given for some rows only: seen once, a few or many times, or a class if the clone is expanded.

v_call: TRBV4-2
clone_size: few
j_call: TRBJ1-4
d_call: TRBD1
cdr3_nt: TGTGCCAGCAGCCAAGGGACAGGGGGCGCGGGGTCGAGGGAAAAACTGTTTTTT
cdr3_aa: CASSQGTGGAGSREKLFF

v_call: TRBV4-1
clone_size: NA
j_call: TRBJ1-5
d_call: NA
cdr3_nt: TGCGCCAGCAGCCAAGAGGTGCAGAACAATCAGCCCCAGCATTTT
cdr3_aa: CASSQEVQNNQPQHF

v_call: TRBV19
clone_size: NA
j_call: TRBJ2-1
d_call: TRBD2
cdr3_nt: TGTGCCAGTAGTAGCCGGGGACTAGCGGGGACCAGCTACAATGAGCAGTTCTTC
cdr3_aa: CASSSRGLAGTSYNEQFF

v_call: TRBV19
clone_size: NA
j_call: TRBJ1-5
d_call: NA
cdr3_nt: TGTGCCAGTAGTAGGGGACAACGGGACAATCAGCCCCAGCATTTT
cdr3_aa: CASSRGQRDNQPQHF

v_call: TRBV5-4
clone_size: NA
j_call: TRBJ2-1
d_call: NA
cdr3_nt: TGTGCCAGCAGCTTGACTAGCTCTTGGAACAATGAGCAGTTCTTC
cdr3_aa: CASSLTSSWNNEQFF

v_call: TRBV7-2
clone_size: NA
j_call: TRBJ1-5
d_call: TRBD1
cdr3_nt: TGTGCCAGCAGCTCCCAGGGGGCTGGTCAGCCCCAGCATTTT
cdr3_aa: CASSSQGAGQPQHF

v_call: TRBV20-1
clone_size: NA
j_call: TRBJ2-7
d_call: NA
cdr3_nt: TGCAGTGCGCTCGCCAGGGACGAGCAGTACTTC
cdr3_aa: CSALARDEQYF

v_call: TRBV7-3
clone_size: NA
j_call: TRBJ2-3
d_call: NA
cdr3_nt: TGTGCCAGCAGCTTAACTCTGCGAGATACGCAGTATTTT
cdr3_aa: CASSLTLRDTQYF

v_call: TRBV6-1
clone_size: few
j_call: TRBJ1-5
d_call: NA
cdr3_nt: TGTGCCAGCAGGCACGACGGTAATCAGCCCCAGCATTTT
cdr3_aa: CASRHDGNQPQHF

v_call: TRBV7-2
clone_size: NA
j_call: TRBJ2-1
d_call: TRBD2
cdr3_nt: TGTGCCAGCAGCTTAGGCCCTAGCGGAGATTACAATGAGCAGTTCTTC
cdr3_aa: CASSLGPSGDYNEQFF

v_call: TRBV10-2
clone_size: NA
j_call: TRBJ2-7
d_call: NA
cdr3_nt: TGCGCCAGCACCCAGGGCAGCGAGCAGTACTTC
cdr3_aa: CASTQGSEQYF

v_call: TRBV5-1
clone_size: NA
j_call: TRBJ1-3
d_call: NA
cdr3_nt: TGCGCCAGCAGCGATCATAAACTTTGGTCCGGTGGAAACACCATATATTTT
cdr3_aa: CASSDHKLWSGGNTIYF

v_call: TRBV7-8
clone_size: NA
j_call: TRBJ2-5
d_call: NA
cdr3_nt: TGTGCCAGCAGCTTAGACGAGACCCAGTACTTC
cdr3_aa: CASSLDETQYF

v_call: TRBV5-1
clone_size: NA
j_call: TRBJ2-7
d_call: TRBD1
cdr3_nt: TGCGCCAGCAGCTTTTCCGACAGGGGGCAATACGAGCAGTACTTC
cdr3_aa: CASSFSDRGQYEQYF

v_call: TRBV11-3
clone_size: NA
j_call: TRBJ2-2
d_call: NA
cdr3_nt: TGTGCCAGCAGCCTGACACGGAACACCGGGGAGCTGTTTTTT
cdr3_aa: CASSLTRNTGELFF

v_call: TRBV28
clone_size: NA
j_call: TRBJ2-2
d_call: TRBD2
cdr3_nt: TGTGCCAGCAGATATACAACTAGCGGGAGGGCCAAAACCGGGGAGCTGTTTTTT
cdr3_aa: CASRYTTSGRAKTGELFF

v_call: TRBV27
clone_size: once
j_call: TRBJ2-6
d_call: NA
cdr3_nt: TGTGCCAGCAGTTTATCAACTTTGACTGGGGCCAACGTCCTGACTTTC
cdr3_aa: CASSLSTLTGANVLTF

v_call: TRBV6-1
clone_size: once
j_call: TRBJ1-5
d_call: NA
cdr3_nt: TGTGCCAGCAGTGGAGAAAAGGGGACTAGGCTTGGGGAGCCCCAGCATTTT
cdr3_aa: CASSGEKGTRLGEPQHF

v_call: TRBV4-3
clone_size: NA
j_call: TRBJ1-1
d_call: NA
cdr3_nt: TGCGCCAGCAGCCAAGATTTCGGGATTGCTGAAGCTTTCTTT
cdr3_aa: CASSQDFGIAEAFF

v_call: TRBV4-3
clone_size: NA
j_call: TRBJ2-7
d_call: NA
cdr3_nt: TGCGCCAGCAGCCAGTCCCGGGGACCACCGGGGGAGCAGTACTTC
cdr3_aa: CASSQSRGPPGEQYF

v_call: TRBV5-1
clone_size: NA
j_call: TRBJ2-3
d_call: NA
cdr3_nt: TGCGCCAGCCGCTCTGCGGCGGGCACAGATACGCAGTATTTT
cdr3_aa: CASRSAAGTDTQYF

v_call: TRBV28
clone_size: NA
j_call: TRBJ2-2
d_call: TRBD2
cdr3_nt: TGTGCCAGCAGTTCACCGGGACTAGCGGCCCGACCGGGAACCGGGGAGCTGTTTTTT
cdr3_aa: CASSSPGLAARPGTGELFF

v_call: TRBV18
clone_size: NA
j_call: TRBJ1-2
d_call: NA
cdr3_nt: TGTGCCAGCTCACCGAAGGAGCGGATGAACTATGGCTACACCTTC
cdr3_aa: CASSPKERMNYGYTF

v_call: TRBV5-4
clone_size: NA
j_call: TRBJ2-7
d_call: NA
cdr3_nt: TGTGCCAGCAGCCGGGACACCTCCTACGAGCAGTACTTC
cdr3_aa: CASSRDTSYEQYF

v_call: TRBV11-3
clone_size: NA
j_call: TRBJ2-1
d_call: TRBD1
cdr3_nt: TGTGCCAGCAGCGCCCGACAGGGTCGGCTCAATGAGCAGTTCTTC
cdr3_aa: CASSARQGRLNEQFF

v_call: TRBV5-6
clone_size: NA
j_call: TRBJ2-3
d_call: NA
cdr3_nt: TGTGCCAGCAGCTTGGGGGGCCAGACGGCAGATACGCAGTATTTT
cdr3_aa: CASSLGGQTADTQYF

v_call: TRBV20-1
clone_size: NA
j_call: TRBJ2-5
d_call: NA
cdr3_nt: TGCAGATTGGCGAAACAAGAGACCCAGTACTTC
cdr3_aa: CRLAKQETQYF

v_call: TRBV5-4
clone_size: NA
j_call: TRBJ1-1
d_call: NA
cdr3_nt: TGTGCCAGCAGACCAAAAGGGGGGGGGAACACTGAAGCTTTCTTT
cdr3_aa: CASRPKGGGNTEAFF

v_call: TRBV27
clone_size: NA
j_call: TRBJ2-3
d_call: NA
cdr3_nt: TGTGCCAGCAGTCGAAACAGGGCTGGGGACACAGATACGCAGTATTTT
cdr3_aa: CASSRNRAGDTDTQYF

v_call: TRBV5-1
clone_size: NA
j_call: TRBJ2-5
d_call: TRBD2
cdr3_nt: TGCGCCAGCAGCCCCGGACTAGCGGAGACCCAGTACTTC
cdr3_aa: CASSPGLAETQYF

v_call: TRBV18
clone_size: NA
j_call: TRBJ2-7
d_call: TRBD2
cdr3_nt: TGTGCCAGCTCACCCCGGGGGACTAGCGCCTACGAGCAGTACTTC
cdr3_aa: CASSPRGTSAYEQYF

v_call: TRBV28
clone_size: NA
j_call: TRBJ1-1
d_call: TRBD1
cdr3_nt: TGTGCCAGCCCGGGCGCAGGGGGTAACACTGAAGCTTTCTTT
cdr3_aa: CASPGAGGNTEAFF

v_call: TRBV27
clone_size: NA
j_call: TRBJ2-3
d_call: NA
cdr3_nt: TGTGCCAGCAGCTACAGAACTAGCACAGATACGCAGTATTTT
cdr3_aa: CASSYRTSTDTQYF

v_call: TRBV11-2
clone_size: NA
j_call: TRBJ2-1
d_call: TRBD1
cdr3_nt: TGTGCCAGCAGCCAGGACAGGCTAAATGAGCAGTTCTTC
cdr3_aa: CASSQDRLNEQFF

v_call: TRBV5-6
clone_size: NA
j_call: TRBJ2-2
d_call: TRBD2
cdr3_nt: TGTGCCAGCAGCTGGCTAGCGGGAGCCGGTTACGGGGAGCTGTTTTTT
cdr3_aa: CASSWLAGAGYGELFF

v_call: TRBV4-1
clone_size: NA
j_call: TRBJ2-7
d_call: TRBD2
cdr3_nt: TGCGCCAGCAGCCAACTAGCGGGAGCCCACGAGCAGTACTTC
cdr3_aa: CASSQLAGAHEQYF

v_call: TRBV11-3
clone_size: NA
j_call: TRBJ2-1
d_call: TRBD2
cdr3_nt: TGTGCCAGCAGCCCTAGCGGGAGGGCCGACAATGAGCAGTTCTTC
cdr3_aa: CASSPSGRADNEQFF

v_call: TRBV6-6
clone_size: once
j_call: TRBJ2-7
d_call: TRBD1
cdr3_nt: TGTGCCAGCAGGCTTACAGGGGGCTCCTACGAGCAGTACTTC
cdr3_aa: CASRLTGGSYEQYF

v_call: TRBV28
clone_size: NA
j_call: TRBJ1-5
d_call: NA
cdr3_nt: TGTGCCAGTAGATTGCGAGGGGGGGGCAGCGATCAGCCCCAGCATTTT
cdr3_aa: CASRLRGGGSDQPQHF

v_call: TRBV9
clone_size: NA
j_call: TRBJ2-7
d_call: NA
cdr3_nt: TGTGCCAGCAGCGTAGAGCAGGGTCCTTCCTACGAGCAGTACTTC
cdr3_aa: CASSVEQGPSYEQYF

v_call: TRBV7-2
clone_size: NA
j_call: TRBJ2-1
d_call: TRBD2
cdr3_nt: TGTGCTGGGGCTAGCGGGAGCTCCTACAATGAGCAGTTCTTC
cdr3_aa: CAGASGSSYNEQFF

v_call: TRBV18
clone_size: NA
j_call: TRBJ2-3
d_call: NA
cdr3_nt: TGTGCCAGCTCACCACGGGACAAAGATACGCAGTATTTT
cdr3_aa: CASSPRDKDTQYF

v_call: TRBV19
clone_size: NA
j_call: TRBJ2-5
d_call: NA
cdr3_nt: TGTGCCAGTAGTACCTCGGCATGGCAAGAGACCCAGTACTTC
cdr3_aa: CASSTSAWQETQYF

v_call: TRBV6-5
clone_size: NA
j_call: TRBJ2-1
d_call: NA
cdr3_nt: TGTGCCAGCAGAACACGCAAAGGCTCCTACAATGAGCAGTTCTTC
cdr3_aa: CASRTRKGSYNEQFF

v_call: TRBV6-4
clone_size: NA
j_call: TRBJ1-1
d_call: TRBD1
cdr3_nt: TGTGCCAGCAAGCCGGGACAGGCGAGCACTGAAGCTTTCTTT
cdr3_aa: CASKPGQASTEAFF

v_call: TRBV19
clone_size: once
j_call: TRBJ1-2
d_call: NA
cdr3_nt: TGTGCCACCCAGGGGACGGCTAACTATGGCTACACCTTC
cdr3_aa: CATQGTANYGYTF

v_call: TRBV7-9
clone_size: NA
j_call: TRBJ1-3
d_call: NA
cdr3_nt: TGTGCCAGCAGCGGGGACCGAAGCTCTGGAAACACCATATATTTT
cdr3_aa: CASSGDRSSGNTIYF

v_call: TRBV7-2
clone_size: NA
j_call: TRBJ2-7
d_call: TRBD2
cdr3_nt: TGTGCCAGCAGCTTAGAGGCTAGCGGGGGTGAGCAGTACTTC
cdr3_aa: CASSLEASGGEQYF

v_call: TRBV5-1
clone_size: NA
j_call: TRBJ2-3
d_call: TRBD1
cdr3_nt: TGCGCCAGCGCCGAGCAGGGGGCAGATACGCAGTATTTT
cdr3_aa: CASAEQGADTQYF

v_call: TRBV28
clone_size: NA
j_call: TRBJ1-1
d_call: NA
cdr3_nt: TGTGCCAGCAGTTTAGGTACGAGGGAAGCTTTCTTT
cdr3_aa: CASSLGTREAFF

v_call: TRBV5-4
clone_size: NA
j_call: TRBJ1-2
d_call: NA
cdr3_nt: TGTGCCAGCAGCTTGGAGAGGGCCGCTGGCTACACCTTC
cdr3_aa: CASSLERAAGYTF

v_call: TRBV10-2
clone_size: few
j_call: TRBJ2-1
d_call: NA
cdr3_nt: TGCGCCAGCAGCTCTGCCTCCAGTGAGCAGTTCTTC
cdr3_aa: CASSSASSEQFF

v_call: TRBV5-5
clone_size: NA
j_call: TRBJ2-7
d_call: TRBD2
cdr3_nt: TGTGCCAGCAGCCCAAGTAGCGGGAGTGGATACGAGCAGTACTTC
cdr3_aa: CASSPSSGSGYEQYF

v_call: TRBV19
clone_size: NA
j_call: TRBJ1-2
d_call: NA
cdr3_nt: TGTGCCAGTAGTCCAGGACAGCGTACTAACTATGGCTACACCTTC
cdr3_aa: CASSPGQRTNYGYTF